This T cell receptor (beta chain) was profiled in a study of blood T cell repertoires in COVID-19 (dated by TCRdb to the early 2020s). With regard to the full study: The collaborator samples originated in the United States, Italy and Spain and spanned the acute and convalescent phases of COVID-19. Deeply sampled blood TCRbeta repertoires from subjects exposed to, actively infected with, or recovered from COVID-19 were included in the dataset. The samples were drawn from two sources: the first 160 participants of the ongoing ImmuneRACE study, and over 1,000 subjects contributed by 6 global collaborators. A freely available public database, intended as a resource for researchers studying the immune response to SARS-CoV-2, is where the repertoires were released. The prospective study material was composed of cDNA or gDNA derived from T cells, B-cell-depleted T cells, or PBMCs. Where available, HLA class I and class II types were taken from metadata supplied by the sample provider and were not determined by assay-based typing. Sample metadata almost always included a de-identified subject ID, COVID-19 status, age in years and sex. The full study reports these points: How much clinical and demographic metadata was included differed by source and by participant, and the metadata was provided uncurated.

As concerns this clone: It lacks a known antigen. Qualities for individual bases were not recorded, and no much larger clone is one base off.

The CDR3, cysteine through phenylalanine, is 15 amino acids long. Just the 45-base CDR3 DNA is kept, in frame starting at base 1. V and J lose 8 bases and 8 bases, and a span of 19 bases separates them. CDR1 is given as WNHNN and CDR2 as SYGVQD, both from the germline V gene (reference sequence). Enrolling through a virtual design, the prospective study's participants ranged in age from roughly 18 to 89 years and lived across roughly 24 United States geographic areas. To assign participants to cohorts, the prospective study relied on clinical history that participants themselves reported in a screening survey and a study questionnaire. Exposed participants had been in contact with someone with a PCR-confirmed or clinician-diagnosed COVID-19 case within 2 weeks of study entry. Mobile phlebotomists in the prospective study collected whole blood, serum and a nasopharyngeal or oropharyngeal swab from every participant. Additional blood draws and questionnaires over an approximately two-month period could optionally be provided by prospective study participants. Before DNA extraction, blood samples from the prospective study were shipped at room temperature or frozen.

The immunoSEQ Assay, a bias-controlled multiplex PCR, was used to amplify TCRbeta CDR3 regions from genomic DNA. The paper's processing steps were these. Within the assay, amplification of reference gene primers was used to estimate how many nucleated cells each sample contained. To quantify the absolute abundance of each unique TCRbeta CDR3 rearrangement, sequence reads were collapsed and filtered. Productive Simpson clonality was computed per sample as the square root of Simpson's diversity index over productive rearrangements. This immuneACCESS table, as held by TCRdb, lists in-frame sequences with V and J called but not all clones. Of the missing ones, under half trace to an unresolved V gene in checked studies; the others have no known cause. The D gene and trimming were derived from the DNA, and the V and J assignments and clone size from that table. A total of 300,000 to 400,000 clones appear in this sample, more than 90% of them only once. The ten top clones hold roughly 3.9% of the sample.

Sequencing used PBMCs or T cells enriched from blood (not recorded which). The chain is encoded by TRBV10-1 joined to TRBJ1-6; perhaps TRBD1 is the D gene, with 5 bases matching. The clonotype originates from a woman in her twenties or thirties who had been exposed to COVID-19. The bases read TGCGCCAGCGGATCACCTAGAACAGGAGATTCACCCCTCCACTTT. Translated, this is CASGSPRTGDSPLHF.